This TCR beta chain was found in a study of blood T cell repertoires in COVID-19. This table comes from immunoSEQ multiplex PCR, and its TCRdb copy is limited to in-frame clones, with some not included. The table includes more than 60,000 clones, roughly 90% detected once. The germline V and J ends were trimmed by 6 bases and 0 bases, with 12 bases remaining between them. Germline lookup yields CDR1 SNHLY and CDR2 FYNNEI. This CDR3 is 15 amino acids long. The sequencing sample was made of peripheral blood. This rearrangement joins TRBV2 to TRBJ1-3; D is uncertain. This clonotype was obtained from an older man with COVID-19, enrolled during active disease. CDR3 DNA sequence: TGTGCCAGCAGCTATCTAGGGAGCTCTGGAAACACCATATATTTT. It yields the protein CASSYLGSSGNTIYF. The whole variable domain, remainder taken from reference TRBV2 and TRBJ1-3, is EPEVTQTPSHQVTQMGQEVILRCVPISNHLYFYWYRQILGQKVEFLVSFYNNEISEKSEIFDDQFSVERPDGSNFTLKIRSTKLEDSAMYFCASSYLGSSGNTIYFGEGSWLTVV.